The sample holds many counts of the clone carrying this T cell receptor (beta chain). The data originate from a study of molecular identifiers for immune sequencing clone quantification. TCR libraries were built in bulk with a published protocol and specific TCR primers. TCRdb analysed the PCR reads with MiXCR anew, one entry per CDR3 protein. Among 62,000 or so distinct CDR3 sequences, 18% were seen once, and the ten largest hold around 1.4%. Construction of naive CD8 libraries employed about 20,000 to 1,100,000 sorted cells together with 10%, 30% or 50% RNA. Sorting selected naive CD8 T cells with a CD8+CD4-CCR7+CD45RA+ phenotype. The CDR3 contains 12 residues. The germline V and J ends were trimmed by 3 bases and 1 base, with 4 bases remaining between them. Germline CDR1 is SGHTA and CDR2 is FQGNSA.

This TCR was sampled from a human donor in good health. Some libraries in this study had Jurkat cell RNA spiked in. The chain is built from TRBV7-2 and TRBJ2-7; D gene uncertain. Specimen: naive CD8+ T cells from blood, with Jurkat cell RNA spiked in. The subset here: FACS-sorted CD8+CD4-CCR7+CD45RA+ naive T cells. Here the CDR3 DNA reads TGTGCCAGCAGCTTTGGGTCCTACGAGCAGTACTTC. It is translated as CASSFGSYEQYF.